These 22 T cell receptor beta chains originate from one sample sequenced in a study of T cell responses to AZD1222 COVID-19 vaccine (dated by TCRdb to the early 2020s). Receptors were amplified or captured by the immunoSEQ multiplex PCR assay. TCRdb retrieved this table from immuneACCESS and kept in-frame rearrangements only. Not all clones are present; in checked studies, unresolved V genes account for under half, and no reason is known for the remainder. This sample gives over 90,000 clones in total; less than 95% of them show up just once. The ten biggest clones cover 4.8% of the sample. The time point label, read with the paper, signifies: baseline before first vaccination. The sequences come from peripheral blood, collected on day 0 of AZD1222 vaccination. The receptors stem from an adult in good health.

The CDR3 nucleotides read TGTGCCAGCAGTCACGACAGGGGGGCTGAAAAACTGTTTTTT. Protein: CASSHDRGAEKLFF. V usage is TRBV27 and J usage is TRBJ1-4, with 9 positions matching TRBD1. CDR3 length equals 14 residues. Trimming took 5 bases from V and 7 from J; bases not matched to a gene: 5. Germline V CDR1 and CDR2: MNHEY, SMNVEV (reference sequence). Filled out from reference TRBV27 and TRBJ1-4, the complete variable domain reads EAQVTQNPRYLITVTGKKLTVTCSQNMNHEYMSWYRQDPGLGLRQIYYSMNVEVTDKGDVPEGYKVSRKEKRNFPLILESPSPNQTSLYFCASSHDRGAEKLFFGSGTQLSVL.

The chain couples TRBV9 to TRBJ2-5; TRBD1 agrees at 11 bases. The CDR3 has 14 residues. V was clipped by 5 bases and J by 5 bases; unmatched bases: 5. Germline CDR1 and CDR2: SGDLS and YYNGEE. The CDR3 DNA is TGTGCCAGCAGTCGGACAGGGGGCGGGGAGACCCAGTACTTC. Protein sequence: CASSRTGGGETQYF. Together with reference TRBV9 and TRBJ2-5, the CDR3 gives the full variable domain: DSGVTQTPKHLITATGQRVTLRCSPRSGDLSVYWYQQSLDQGLQFLIQYYNGEERAKGNILERFSAQQFPDLHSELNLSSLELGDSALYFCASSRTGGGETQYFGPGTRLLVL.

The chain couples TRBV5-5 to TRBJ1-1, with 9 bases matching TRBD1. Germline V gene sequence: CDR1 SGHKS, CDR2 YYEKEE (reference sequence). The CDR3 loop spans 16 amino acids. Trimming at V came to 0 bases and at J to 5 bases, leaving 8 bases not matched to a gene. CDR3 residues: CASSLGDRALGTEAFF. The CDR3 DNA reads as TGTGCCAGCAGCTTGGGGGACAGGGCCTTGGGTACTGAAGCTTTCTTT.

The V gene is TRBV24-1, the J gene TRBJ2-2; maybe TRBD2 (6 bases). The ends were cut back, 4 bases at V and 0 bases at J, with 14 bases in the middle. The CDR3 totals 17 residues. Per germline, CDR1 KGHDR and CDR2 SFDVKD. CDR3 protein: CATSDYRGGANTGELFF. The CDR3 bases are TGTGCCACCAGTGACTACCGAGGAGGGGCGAACACCGGGGAGCTGTTTTTT.

The chain recombines TRBV6-5 with TRBJ1-2, with 7 bases that match TRBD1. Germline V CDR1 and CDR2: MNHEY, SVGAGI. V was clipped by 6 bases and J by 3 bases; unmatched bases: 4. CDR3 length: 13 residues. In DNA form, the CDR3 reads TGTGCCAGCAGGCCCGGGACAGACTATGGCTACACCTTC. It codes for CASRPGTDYGYTF.

This chain uses TRBV15 with TRBJ1-3; D is ambiguous. Trimming removed 8 bases from V and 0 bases from J, with 8 bases in between. The CDR3 consists of 13 residues. Germline V gives CDR1 LNHNV, CDR2 YYDKDF (reference sequence). The DNA of the CDR3 is TGTGCCACCGGGAGATCCTCTGGAAACACCATATATTTT. It is translated as CATGRSSGNTIYF.

This chain links TRBV29-1 with TRBJ2-7; a weak D match, TRBD2 (7 bases). V lost 6 bases to trimming and J lost 0 bases, with 9 bases between them. The germline gives CDR1 SQVTM, CDR2 ANQGSEA. The CDR3 has 12 amino acids. The CDR3 DNA follows: TGCAGCGTGGGGGGGCACTCCTACGAGCAGTACTTC. This encodes CSVGGHSYEQYF.

The V and J genes are TRBV5-4 and TRBJ1-2; no reliable D call. V was pared by 6 bases and J by 0 bases, with 12 bases between. The CDR3 extends over 14 amino acids. CDR1 and CDR2 from the germline V gene are SGHNT and YYREEE (reference sequence). CDR3 residues: CASTLAGSNYGYTF. The DNA for the CDR3 is TGTGCCAGCACCCTGGCAGGCTCTAACTATGGCTACACCTTC.

This clone has more than one count but fewer than ten. The chain is built from TRBV28 and TRBJ1-2; 7 bases are shared with TRBD1. The germline V gene encodes CDR1 MDHEN and CDR2 SYDVKM. J gave up 5 bases and V 6 bases, and 9 bases lay outside the gene matches. There are 14 residues in the CDR3. CDR3 region: CASSDPRDSYGYTF. The CDR3 nucleotides are TGTGCCAGCAGCGACCCCCGGGACAGTTATGGCTACACCTTC.

The V and J genes are TRBV4-1 and TRBJ1-4; tentative D call: TRBD1 (5 bases). CDR1 is MGHRA and CDR2 is YSYEKL in the germline V gene. CDR3 length: 14 amino acids. Trimming shortened V by 1 base and J by 6 bases, and 9 bases separated the two germline ends. The CDR3: CASSQAGRDEKLFF. The CDR3 region has the DNA TGCGCCAGCAGCCAAGCAGGGAGGGATGAAAAACTGTTTTTT.

This chain links TRBV10-1 with TRBJ2-3, with D hard to call. The CDR3 contains 13 residues. Trimming shortened V by 5 bases and J by 2 bases, and 8 bases separated the two germline ends. Germline lookup yields CDR1 WNHNN and CDR2 SYGVQD (reference sequence). The CDR3 DNA reads as TGCGCCAGCAGTCTCACCAACACAGATACGCAGTATTTT. This encodes CASSLTNTDTQYF.

V and J are TRBV5-1 and TRBJ2-3; TRBD2 matches at 9 bases. This CDR3 is built from 16 residues. V shed 2 bases, J shed 5 bases, and the junction held 9 bases outside the gene matches. Per germline, CDR1 SGHRS and CDR2 YFSETQ. In nucleotides, the CDR3 is TGCGCCAGCAGCTTTCTGCGGGGGGGCAAAGAAGATACGCAGTATTTT. Protein: CASSFLRGGKEDTQYF.

V usage is TRBV4-3 and J usage is TRBJ1-5, with D uncertain. Germline CDR1 and CDR2: LGHNA and YSLEER. CDR3 length: 15 amino acids. The germline V and J ends were trimmed by 2 bases and 0 bases, with 8 bases remaining between them. The chain's CDR3 is CASSQQADSNQPQHF. CDR3 in DNA: TGCGCCAGCAGCCAACAGGCCGATAGCAATCAGCCCCAGCATTTT.

This sequence joins TRBV5-6 and TRBJ2-5; TRBD2 is a possible D gene (6 bases). CDR1 SGHDT and CDR2 YYEEEE come from the germline V gene. The CDR3 loop spans 14 amino acids. Trimming left V 2 bases short and J 5 bases short, with 13 bases between. CDR3 sequence reads: CASSLVATRETQYF. Written as DNA, the CDR3 is TGTGCCAGCAGCTTAGTAGCGACTAGGGAGACCCAGTACTTC.

This chain connects TRBV4-1 to TRBJ1-5; the D gene is possibly TRBD1 (5 bases). The CDR3 is made up of 15 amino acids. The V end was cut by 3 bases, the J end by 9 bases, with 18 bases between. CDR1 is MGHRA, CDR2 YSYEKL, per germline. CDR3 in amino acids: CASSHPGTGNSPQHF. The CDR3 DNA follows: TGCGCCAGCAGCCATCCCGGGACTGGTAATTCGCCCCAGCATTTT.

The rearrangement joins TRBV28 to TRBJ2-7, with D perhaps TRBD2 (6 bases). The CDR3 length is 11 residues. V dropped 10 bases and J dropped 9 bases, with 16 bases sitting between them. The germline V gene has CDR1 MDHEN and CDR2 SYDVKM. CDR3 nucleotides: TGTGCCACCCGGAGGGGTCCCGGGCAGTACTTC. It specifies CATRRGPGQYF.

The J gene is TRBJ1-6, the V gene TRBV30; 8 nucleotides match TRBD1. V shed 4 bases, J shed 10 bases, and the junction held 9 bases outside the gene matches. Germline V gene data show CDR1 as GTSNPN and CDR2 as SVGIG (reference sequence). The CDR3 consists of 14 residues. Here the CDR3 reads CAWTTGQGGSPLHF. CDR3 DNA: TGTGCCTGGACCACTGGACAGGGAGGCTCACCCCTCCACTTT.

The genes are TRBV19 and TRBJ2-7; no reliable D call. Trimming cost V 3 bases and J 0 bases, with 12 bases left between them. Germline V gene sequence: CDR1 LNHDA, CDR2 SQIVND (reference sequence). The CDR3 runs to 15 residues. The CDR3 here is CASSIFIGLSYEQYF. DNA for the CDR3: TGTGCCAGTAGTATTTTCATCGGCCTCTCCTACGAGCAGTACTTC.

CDR3 in DNA: TGTGCCAGCAGCTCCCGGACTATGGCAGATACGCAGTATTTT. Its translation is CASSSRTMADTQYF. V is TRBV7-2 and J is TRBJ2-3, with D perhaps TRBD2 (6 bases). This CDR3 region has 14 residues. Trimming left V 4 bases short and J 4 bases short, with 12 bases between. Germline-derived CDR1 and CDR2 are SGHTA and FQGNSA.

The chain employs TRBV7-9 and TRBJ1-6; 9 bases fit TRBD1. The CDR3 sequence is 15 residues long. Germline V gene sequence: CDR1 SEHNR, CDR2 FQNEAQ (reference sequence). Losses at the gene ends were 1 base for V and 14 bases for J; bases not matched to a gene: 9. The CDR3 spells CASSLDGTGSSTLHF. In DNA, the CDR3 is TGTGCCAGCAGCTTAGACGGGACAGGGTCTTCGACCCTCCACTTT. Variable domain in full (rest from reference TRBV7-9 and TRBJ1-6): DTGVSQNPRHKITKRGQNVTFRCDPISEHNRLYWYRQTLGQGPEFLTYFQNEAQLEKSRLLSDRFSAERPKGSFSTLEIQRTEQGDSAMYLCASSLDGTGSSTLHFGNGTRLTVT.

V usage is TRBV5-1 and J usage is TRBJ2-2; D may be TRBD2 (7 bases). The length of the CDR3 is 14 residues. Trimming stripped 4 bases from V and 6 bases from J, with 13 bases between. CDR1 and CDR2 from the germline V gene are SGHRS and YFSETQ. CDR3 sequence: CASSQRGGPGELFF. CDR3 nucleotide sequence: TGCGCCAGCAGCCAAAGGGGGGGCCCCGGGGAGCTGTTTTTT.

This clone was counted once. The chain carries TRBV5-4 and TRBJ1-2, with 7 nucleotides matching TRBD1. Germline V gene lookup returns CDR1 SGHNT and CDR2 YYREEE (reference sequence). This CDR3 contains 15 residues. With 0 bases clipped from V and 2 bases from J, the junction kept 4 bases outside the gene matches. CDR3 DNA sequence: TGTGCCAGCAGCTTGGGCCAGGGGGTCAACTATGGCTACACCTTC. Residues: CASSLGQGVNYGYTF.